Following are 23 T cell receptor beta chains from one sample sequenced in a study of blood T cell repertoires in COVID-19. Only in-frame clones appear in the TCRdb table, and some are missing; sequencing was by immunoSEQ multiplex PCR. Here the sample spans 95,000 to 110,000 clones, approximately 81% being singletons. Sequenced input: peripheral blood. The receptors shown here come from a human donor in a cohort sampled during active COVID-19.

The chain combines TRBV28 with TRBJ1-5; 7 bases map to TRBD1. V shed 2 bases and J 3 bases; nucleotides not matched to a gene: 10. The CDR3 sequence is 17 residues long. The germline CDR1 and CDR2 sequences are MDHEN and SYDVKM. CDR3 nucleotides: TGTGCCAGCAGTTTAACCCCCGGGACAGTTTTCAATCAGCCCCAGCATTTT. Its protein product is CASSLTPGTVFNQPQHF.

With respect to this clone: One junction end does not reproduce the germline sequence, and a read error may be involved. The DNA for the CDR3 is TGTGCCAGCACCTTAGCGGGGCCCACAGATACGCAGTATTTT. It translates to CASTLAGPTDTQYF. The chain carries TRBV7-2 and TRBJ2-3; 8 nucleotides align to TRBD2. CDR1 SGHTA and CDR2 FQGNSA come from the germline V gene. This CDR3 contains 14 residues. Supplemented by reference TRBV7-2 and TRBJ2-3, the full variable domain reads GAGVSQSPSNKVTEKGKDVELRCDPISGHTALYWYRQSLGQGLEFLIYFQGNSAPDKSGLPSDRFSAERTGGSVSTLTIQRTQQEDSAVYLCASTLAGPTDTQYFGPGTRLTVL.

The chain employs TRBV7-6 and TRBJ1-1, with 10 positions matching TRBD1. The CDR3 has 13 residues. The J segment lost 5 bases and the V segment lost 5 bases, leaving 2 bases of the junction unmatched. Germline V gene sequence: CDR1 SGHVS, CDR2 FNYEAQ. CDR3 nucleotides: TGTGCCAGCAGCCGACAGGGGGCGACTGAAGCTTTCTTT. Translating it yields CASSRQGATEAFF.

The chain carries TRBV7-9 and TRBJ2-1, with unresolved D. V was clipped by 5 bases and J by 0 bases, with 8 bases between them. Germline V gene data show CDR1 as SEHNR and CDR2 as FQNEAQ (reference sequence). The length of the CDR3 is 14 residues. The CDR3: CASSNIRSYNEQFF. CDR3 DNA: TGTGCCAGCAGCAACATTCGCTCCTACAATGAGCAGTTCTTC. Full variable domain (missing parts from reference TRBV7-9 and TRBJ2-1): DTGVSQNPRHKITKRGQNVTFRCDPISEHNRLYWYRQTLGQGPEFLTYFQNEAQLEKSRLLSDRFSAERPKGSFSTLEIQRTEQGDSAMYLCASSNIRSYNEQFFGPGTRLTVL.

This chain uses TRBV19 with TRBJ1-1; 8 positions agree with TRBD1. The V segment lost 5 bases and the J segment 4 bases; nucleotides outside the gene matches: 18. The CDR3 totals 18 residues. Germline loops: CDR1 LNHDA, CDR2 SQIVND (reference sequence). CDR3 in DNA: TGTGCCAGTAGTGCCCTCAGGACAGGGCGGCAGTTGGGCACTGAAGCTTTCTTT. As protein: CASSALRTGRQLGTEAFF.

The chain links TRBV7-3 to TRBJ2-3; 7 positions match TRBD2. V shed 5 bases and J 4 bases; nucleotides not matched to a gene: 9. CDR1 is SGHTA, CDR2 FQGTGA, per germline. The CDR3 is made up of 15 amino acids. The CDR3 coding sequence is TGTGCCAGCAGCGCTTCGGGGGGTCTCGCAGATACGCAGTATTTT. Encoded protein: CASSASGGLADTQYF.

The chain combines TRBV3-1 (or the pseudogene TRBV3-2) with TRBJ1-1; the D gene is possibly TRBD1 (5 bases). Per germline, CDR1 LGHDT and CDR2 YNNKEL (reference sequence). The germline V and J ends were trimmed by 2 bases and 4 bases, with 11 bases remaining between them. The CDR3 is 14 amino acids. Here the CDR3 reads CASSQYGGSTEAFF. The CDR3 DNA reads TGTGCCAGCAGCCAATATGGGGGGAGCACTGAAGCTTTCTTT.

This clone was seen a handful of times. This chain connects TRBV15 to TRBJ1-3, with 7 bases that match TRBD1. The CDR3 consists of 14 residues. V dropped 7 bases and J dropped 4; count of bases not matched to a gene: 7. CDR1 and CDR2 from the germline V gene are LNHNV and YYDKDF (reference sequence). CDR3 coding DNA: TGTGCCACCAAAGACAGGGTAACGGGAAACACCATATATTTT. Translating gives CATKDRVTGNTIYF.

The chain couples TRBV5-1 to TRBJ2-1; TRBD1 is a possible D gene (6 bases). This CDR3 contains 14 residues. Germline V CDR1 and CDR2: SGHRS, YFSETQ. Trimming pared 4 bases from V and 9 bases from J, leaving 17 bases between. CDR3 protein: CASSGTNTGTEQFF. CDR3 coding DNA: TGCGCCAGCAGCGGAACTAACACAGGGACTGAGCAGTTCTTC.

The chain employs TRBV28 and TRBJ1-1; D gene unclear. V lost 3 bases to trimming and J lost 2 bases, with 10 bases between them. Germline CDR1 and CDR2: MDHEN and SYDVKM. CDR3 length equals 14 residues. In DNA, the CDR3 is TGTGCCAGCAGTTTTCCCGAGATTAACACTGAAGCTTTCTTT. Amino acid sequence: CASSFPEINTEAFF.

The chain employs TRBV19 and TRBJ2-1, with 13 positions matching TRBD2. The CDR3 totals 19 residues. Germline CDR1 is LNHDA and CDR2 is SQIVND (reference sequence). With 4 bases clipped from V and 6 bases from J, the junction kept 15 bases outside the gene matches. The CDR3 bases are TGTGCCAGTAGTACGACCGCCCCCGGACTAGCGGGAGTGGGCAATGAGCAGTTCTTC. Its translation: CASSTTAPGLAGVGNEQFF.

This chain joins TRBV7-2 and TRBJ2-1; TRBD2 agrees at 8 bases. CDR1 and CDR2 from the germline V gene are SGHTA and FQGNSA. Trimming cost V 6 bases and J 5 bases; bases outside gene matches: 9. The CDR3 has 15 amino acids. CDR3 region: CASSLGGAQNNEQFF. The DNA for the CDR3 is TGTGCCAGCAGTCTCGGGGGGGCGCAGAACAATGAGCAGTTCTTC.

The chain carries TRBV7-2 and TRBJ1-1, with D possibly matching TRBD1 (5 bases). Deletions cut 5 bases from V and 7 bases from J, with 17 bases between. This CDR3 is 14 amino acids long. Germline V gene data show CDR1 as SGHTA and CDR2 as FQGNSA. CDR3: CASSPRGALSEAFF. The CDR3 coding sequence is TGTGCCAGCAGCCCCCGTGGGGCCCTAAGTGAAGCTTTCTTT.

V usage is TRBV9 and J usage is TRBJ2-2, with D possibly TRBD2 on 5 matching bases. Trimming took off 3 bases at V and 6 bases at J, with 15 bases between the two ends. This CDR3 is built from 15 residues. Germline V gene data show CDR1 as SGDLS and CDR2 as YYNGEE. DNA of the CDR3: TGTGCCAGCAGCGCCGAGGGAGCGGTCCCCGGGGAGCTGTTTTTT. It encodes CASSAEGAVPGELFF.

A note on this clone: One junction end disagrees with the germline gene, perhaps due to a read error. The chain carries TRBV13 and TRBJ2-1; TRBD2 matches 15 bases. This CDR3 contains 14 residues. CDR1 PRHDT and CDR2 FYEKMQ come from the germline V gene (reference sequence). This CDR3 reads CASSAGLAGGDQVF. The CDR3 DNA follows: TGTGCCAGCAGCGCGGGACTAGCGGGAGGCGACCAGGTCTTC.

The chain carries TRBV5-6 and TRBJ1-1; TRBD1 agrees at 7 bases. This CDR3 comprises 16 residues. The V and J ends lost 4 bases and 9 bases, in that order; junction bases with no gene match: 18. CDR1 SGHDT and CDR2 YYEEEE come from the germline V gene. Here the CDR3 DNA reads TGTGCCAGCAGCCTCTGGCAGGGACAGTCCCTAGAAAAAGCTTTCTTT. Its translation: CASSLWQGQSLEKAFF. The full variable domain, its missing parts supplied by reference TRBV5-6 and TRBJ1-1, is DAGVTQSPTHLIKTRGQQVTLRCSPKSGHDTVSWYQQALGQGPQFIFQYYEEEERQRGNFPDRFSGHQFPNYSSELNVNALLLGDSALYLCASSLWQGQSLEKAFFGQGTRLTVV.

This clone was detected many times. The CDR3 sequence: CASSLTAGWNYGYTF. The DNA for the CDR3 is TGTGCCAGCAGCCTTACCGCAGGGTGGAACTATGGCTACACCTTC. The V and J genes are TRBV14 and TRBJ1-2; D may be TRBD1 (5 bases). Germline CDR1 and CDR2: SGHDN and FVKESK. The CDR3 spans 15 residues. The ends were cut back, 4 bases at V and 2 bases at J, with 14 bases in the middle.

As concerns this clone: At the DNA level, this CDR3 is encoded by other sequences in the same sample as well. The chain links TRBV6-2 or TRBV6-3 to TRBJ2-5; tentatively, D is TRBD2 (6 bases). Germline CDR1 MNHEY, CDR2 SVGEGT. The ends were cut back, 2 bases at V and 2 bases at J, with 6 bases in the middle. This CDR3 has 13 residues. CDR3 residues: CASSYGRQETQYF. CDR3 sequence (DNA): TGTGCCAGCAGTTACGGGAGGCAAGAGACCCAGTACTTC.

This chain joins TRBV6-5 and TRBJ2-2; TRBD2 is a possible D gene (5 bases). Germline V gene lookup returns CDR1 MNHEY and CDR2 SVGAGI. This CDR3 spans 15 amino acids. Deletions cut 5 bases from V and 4 bases from J, with 14 bases between. The chain's CDR3 is CASSPEGVSTGELFF. The CDR3, as DNA: TGTGCCAGCAGTCCCGAGGGAGTAAGCACCGGGGAGCTGTTTTTT.

J is TRBJ2-3 and V is TRBV9; 12 bases map to TRBD2. J lost 4 bases, V lost 0 bases, and 3 bases had no gene match. The CDR3 length is 16 residues. The germline V gene encodes CDR1 SGDLS and CDR2 YYNGEE. CDR3 nucleotide sequence: TGTGCCAGCAGCGTAGCGGCTAGCGGGAGGGCAGATACGCAGTATTTT. This gives the protein CASSVAASGRADTQYF.

The rearrangement uses TRBV4-3 and TRBJ2-7, with a possible D match to TRBD1 (6 bases). This CDR3 is 16 amino acids long. From germline, CDR1 is LGHNA and CDR2 YSLEER. The germline V and J ends were trimmed by 4 bases and 3 bases, with 19 bases remaining between them. DNA of the CDR3: TGCGCCAGCAGCCTTCCAGGACAGCCACGACTCTACGAGCAGTACTTC. Translated, it gives CASSLPGQPRLYEQYF.

The chain recombines TRBV4-1 with TRBJ2-5; D uncertain. V was shortened by 4 bases and J by 5 bases, with 11 bases between the two germline ends. The germline CDR1 and CDR2 sequences are MGHRA and YSYEKL. The CDR3 spans 13 residues. The CDR3 protein is CASSLSLSETQYF. Here the CDR3 DNA reads TGCGCCAGCAGCCTCTCCCTTAGTGAGACCCAGTACTTC.

This chain uses TRBV24-1 with TRBJ2-5, with TRBD1 matching 9 bases. Unmatched junction bases numbered 12, after V lost 3 bases and J lost 5 bases. Germline-derived CDR1 and CDR2 are KGHDR and SFDVKD. The CDR3 is 17 amino acids. For the CDR3, the DNA is TGTGCCACCAGTGATCGCCGGGACAGGGCCTGGGAGGAGACCCAGTACTTC. Its translation: CATSDRRDRAWEETQYF.